This section outlines one T cell receptor (beta chain) sequence together with its context. PCR employed 60 Vbeta and 13 Jbeta primers. The assay was immunoSEQ multiplex PCR, and TCRdb's table has in-frame clones only and misses some. The sample includes about 140,000 clones, roughly 79% of them seen just once. Germline V gives CDR1 SGDLS, CDR2 YYNGEE. CDR3 length: 17 amino acids. Trimming removed 3 bases at V and 2 bases at J, with 18 bases between. The sample comes from a study of cytomegalovirus exposure and HLA in healthy donors. At the time of sampling, donors were nominally healthy, though unrecorded immune exposures were likely.

The sequence was collected from a man aged 18 to 35 in good health and CMV-seronegative. The sequenced sample was PBMCs. The V call is TRBV9, the J call TRBJ1-3; D ambiguous. The CDR3 bases are TGTGCCAGCAGCGCCGGATCGGACTTAGCCACTGGAAACACCATATATTTT. Residues: CASSAGSDLATGNTIYF.